One and the same sample provided the 5 T cell receptor beta chains below, sequenced in a study of CD8+ T cells in alopecia areata. Noted treatment: oral pan-JAK inhibitor, 5-10 mg twice daily. Isolated RNA was reverse transcribed into cDNA used as the sequencing template. Produced via immunoSEQ multiplex PCR; TCRdb's table is partial and in-frame only. The table shows hundreds of thousands of clones, with 45% to 70% occurring only once. The source material was CD4+ T cells sorted from blood, sampled at week 52, from a patient treated with tofacitinib. The receptors stem from a human donor with alopecia areata.

The V call is TRBV30, the J call TRBJ1-2, with TRBD1 as a possible D gene (6 bases). Germline lookup yields CDR1 GTSNPN and CDR2 SVGIG (reference sequence). Between the trimmed V and J ends, which lost 2 bases and 4 bases, there was a span of 14 bases. This CDR3 contains 14 residues. DNA for the CDR3: TGTGCCTGGAGTCTCGGCAGGGGAGGCTATGGCTACACCTTC. This codes for CAWSLGRGGYGYTF.

This chain connects TRBV10-3 to TRBJ2-1; TRBD2 is a possible D gene (7 bases). Per germline, CDR1 ENHRY and CDR2 SYGVKD. Trimming removed 8 bases from V and 4 bases from J, with 12 bases in between. The CDR3 consists of 13 residues. The DNA of the CDR3 is TGTGCCATCCGCGGGGGCCTATACAATGAGCAGTTCTTC. It codes for CAIRGGLYNEQFF.

This rearrangement joins TRBV29-1 to TRBJ2-7; perhaps TRBD1 as D (6 bases). Germline assignment: CDR1 SQVTM and CDR2 ANQGSEA. Trimming removed 6 bases at V and 9 bases at J, with 18 bases between. This CDR3 contains 12 residues. CDR3 protein: CSVTQGRAVQYF. The CDR3 DNA follows: TGCAGCGTGACACAGGGTAGGGCGGTGCAGTACTTC.

Comment on this clone: Likely a read error: the CDR3 ends without its conserved phenylalanine or tryptophan. No DNA is shown, since the ends of the CDR3 on it are uncertain; the CDR3 is the one TCRdb lists. The rearrangement uses TRBV20-1 and TRBJ1-3. Germline values: CDR1 DFQATT, CDR2 SNEGSKA (reference sequence). The CDR3 has 8 amino acids, counting both end residues. The CDR3 sequence: CSADRDSG.

This rearrangement joins TRBV4-1 to TRBJ2-1; D possibly corresponds to TRBD2 (6 bases). This CDR3 contains 16 residues. V shed 5 bases and J shed 1 base, with 15 bases lying between them. Looked up from germline, CDR1 is MGHRA and CDR2 is YSYEKL. The CDR3 sequence is CASSSSDGGSYNEQFF. CDR3 DNA: TGCGCCAGCAGCTCCTCGGATGGGGGGTCCTACAATGAGCAGTTCTTC.